Presented here are 18 T cell receptor beta chains from one specimen sequenced in a study of technical replicates of blood from a handful of donors. The table came from immunoSEQ multiplex PCR; TCRdb's copy has only in-frame clones and leaves some out. The table includes approximately 41,000 clones, around 97% detected once. Sequenced input: T cells isolated from PBMCs. These receptors were taken from a human donor in good health.

This clone has a single count. This chain uses TRBV18 with TRBJ1-2; 10 bases fit TRBD1. Germline lookup yields CDR1 KGHSH and CDR2 LQKENI. There are 12 residues in the CDR3. The V and J ends lost 3 bases and 9 bases, in that order; junction bases with no gene match: 1. The CDR3 sequence is CASSPGQGSYTF. CDR3 nucleotide sequence: TGTGCCAGCTCACCGGGACAGGGGAGCTACACCTTC. Using reference TRBV18 and TRBJ1-2 for the parts outside the CDR3, the full variable domain is NAGVMQNPRHLVRRRGQEARLRCSPMKGHSHVYWYRQLPEEGLKFMVYLQKENIIDESGMPKERFSAEFPKEGPSILRIQQVVRGDSAAYFCASSPGQGSYTFGSGTRLTVV.

V usage is TRBV6-5 and J usage is TRBJ2-7; the match to TRBD1 covers 9 bases. This CDR3 has 15 amino acids. Looked up from germline, CDR1 is MNHEY and CDR2 is SVGAGI. The trim removed 2 bases at V and 4 bases at J, leaving 6 bases unmatched. The CDR3 protein is CASSYSWTGEYEQYF. As DNA, the CDR3 is TGTGCCAGCAGTTACAGCTGGACAGGGGAATACGAGCAGTACTTC.

The gene calls are TRBV10-3 and TRBJ2-1; the D gene is possibly TRBD2 (5 bases). V gave up 4 bases and J gave up 0 bases, with 7 bases separating them. This CDR3 is 14 amino acids long. CDR1 and CDR2 (germline): ENHRY, SYGVKD. CDR3 bases: TGTGCCATCAGTGCGGGAACCTCCTACAATGAGCAGTTCTTC. This sequence encodes CAISAGTSYNEQFF.

The chain joins TRBV6-5 to TRBJ2-1; 7 positions agree with TRBD2. Germline V gene lookup returns CDR1 MNHEY and CDR2 SVGAGI. Trimming cost V 0 bases and J 8 bases; bases outside gene matches: 10. This CDR3 comprises 16 residues. CDR3 loop: CASSYSVREVDDEQFF. CDR3 bases: TGTGCCAGCAGTTACTCCGTCCGGGAGGTGGACGATGAGCAGTTCTTC.

The chain uses TRBV13 and TRBJ2-2; 8 nucleotides match TRBD1. The J segment lost 3 bases and the V segment lost 1 base, leaving 4 bases of the junction unmatched. CDR3 length equals 16 residues. Looked up from germline, CDR1 is PRHDT and CDR2 is FYEKMQ (reference sequence). CDR3 protein: CASSLVGQGDTGELFF. CDR3 bases: TGTGCCAGCAGCTTAGTAGGACAGGGAGACACCGGGGAGCTGTTTTTT.

V is TRBV5-1 and J is TRBJ2-7; 12 bases match TRBD2. Trimming took 0 bases from V and 5 from J; bases not matched to a gene: 3. The CDR3 has 15 amino acids. The V gene's germline CDR1 is SGHRS and CDR2 YFSETQ. The chain's CDR3 is CASSLGLAGVDEQYF. CDR3 bases: TGCGCCAGCAGCTTGGGACTAGCGGGAGTCGACGAGCAGTACTTC.

This rearrangement joins TRBV6-5 to TRBJ1-1, with D possibly matching TRBD1 (5 bases). Germline CDR1 MNHEY, CDR2 SVGAGI. The CDR3 sequence is 11 residues long. Deletions cut 6 bases from V and 8 bases from J, with 10 bases between. The CDR3, as DNA: TGTGCCAGCAGGCGGGGGATGGAAGCTTTCTTT. Amino acids: CASRRGMEAFF.

The chain employs TRBV19 and TRBJ1-3; D not resolved. The V and J ends lost 6 bases and 3 bases respectively, with 6 bases between them. Germline V gene lookup returns CDR1 LNHDA and CDR2 SQIVND (reference sequence). This CDR3 has 12 residues. CDR3 nucleotides: TGTGCCAGTAGGGGCAATGGAAACACCATATATTTT. Residues: CASRGNGNTIYF.

The chain combines TRBV4-3 with TRBJ2-6; TRBD2 might be the D (5 bases). Germline assignment: CDR1 LGHNA and CDR2 YSLEER. Trimming took 0 bases from V and 0 from J, leaving 6 bases between them. The CDR3 length is 16 residues. The CDR3 loop reads CASSQDGSSGANVLTF. CDR3 in DNA: TGCGCCAGCAGCCAAGATGGGAGCTCTGGGGCCAACGTCCTGACTTTC.

This chain links TRBV11-2 with TRBJ2-7; TRBD2 agrees at 13 bases. The CDR3 extends over 15 amino acids. V dropped 1 base and J dropped 5; count of bases not matched to a gene: 2. Germline V gene sequence: CDR1 SGHAT, CDR2 FQNNGV. The CDR3 DNA reads as TGTGCCAGCAGCTTAGGACTAGCGGGAGGCAACGAGCAGTACTTC. This encodes CASSLGLAGGNEQYF.

The gene calls are TRBV7-9 and TRBJ1-2; D gene ambiguous. The CDR3 covers 11 residues. Germline V gene lookup returns CDR1 SEHNR and CDR2 FQNEAQ (reference sequence). The ends were cut back, 5 bases at V and 5 bases at J, with 6 bases in the middle. The CDR3 spells CASSPGYGYTF. The CDR3 DNA reads TGTGCCAGCAGCCCGGGGTATGGCTACACCTTC.

J is TRBJ1-2 and V is TRBV6-4, with 10 bases aligning to TRBD1. The J segment lost 6 bases and the V segment lost 4 bases, leaving 17 bases of the junction unmatched. CDR3 size: 18 residues. Per germline, CDR1 MRHNA and CDR2 SNTAGT. CDR3: CASSAVVRTGGLQDGYTF. The CDR3 region has the DNA TGTGCCAGCAGTGCAGTAGTTCGGACAGGGGGTCTTCAGGATGGCTACACCTTC.

The gene calls are TRBV19 and TRBJ1-1, with a weak D call TRBD1 (6 bases). Germline CDR1 is LNHDA and CDR2 is SQIVND (reference sequence). The CDR3 spans 18 residues. The germline V and J ends were trimmed by 6 bases and 0 bases, with 23 bases remaining between them. The CDR3 spells CASRTGQLSVTLNTEAFF. For the CDR3, the DNA is TGTGCCAGTAGGACCGGACAGTTAAGTGTGACTTTGAACACTGAAGCTTTCTTT.

The chain has TRBV15 and TRBJ2-7, with a possible D match to TRBD1 (6 bases). The CDR3 sequence is 19 residues long. V dropped 2 bases and J dropped 0 bases, with 23 bases sitting between them. CDR1 and CDR2 from the germline V gene are LNHNV and YYDKDF (reference sequence). The CDR3 region is CATSRPYFPGQPDSYEQYF. Written as DNA, the CDR3 is TGTGCCACCAGCAGACCCTACTTCCCCGGACAGCCTGACTCCTACGAGCAGTACTTC.

The chain employs TRBV11-3 and TRBJ1-1; D gene uncertain. CDR1 is SGHNT, CDR2 YENEEA, per germline. CDR3 size: 15 residues. V was pared by 0 bases and J by 5 bases, with 13 bases between. The DNA of the CDR3 is TGTGCCAGCAGCTTAGAAGGAGGCCGCCGGACTGAAGCTTTCTTT. As protein: CASSLEGGRRTEAFF.

The chain is built from TRBV5-5 and TRBJ1-5; no firm D call. Looked up from germline, CDR1 is SGHKS and CDR2 is YYEKEE (reference sequence). V lost 2 bases and J lost 6, with 15 bases in between. The CDR3 length is 15 residues. The CDR3 DNA sequence: TGTGCCAGCAGCTTAGATGGAAGAACGGGTCAGCCCCAGCATTTT. Its protein product is CASSLDGRTGQPQHF. The complete variable domain, with remaining parts taken from reference TRBV5-5 and TRBJ1-5, reads DAGVTQSPTHLIKTRGQQVTLRCSPISGHKSVSWYQQVLGQGPQFIFQYYEKEERGRGNFPDRFSARQFPNYSSELNVNALLLGDSALYLCASSLDGRTGQPQHFGDGTRLSIL.

The chain couples TRBV28 to TRBJ2-7; 13 nucleotides agree with TRBD2. This CDR3 region has 17 residues. Germline CDR1 and CDR2: MDHEN and SYDVKM. V lost 5 bases to trimming and J lost 6 bases; unmatched junction nucleotides: 13. The DNA of the CDR3 is TGTGCCAGCAGTAGGGGGACTAGCGGGATCACAACCATCGAGCAGTACTTC. The encoded protein is CASSRGTSGITTIEQYF.

The chain couples TRBV2 to TRBJ2-5; a possible D gene is TRBD2 (5 bases). Trimming removed 4 bases from V and 5 bases from J, with 11 bases in between. The CDR3 totals 13 residues. Germline lookup yields CDR1 SNHLY and CDR2 FYNNEI. CDR3 nucleotide sequence: TGTGCCAGCAGTGTTGAGGGCACGGAGACCCAGTACTTC. This gives the protein CASSVEGTETQYF.